What follows are 25 T cell receptor beta chains derived from one specimen sequenced in a study of shared clonotypes between healthy human individuals (TCRdb year 2020). Library preparation employed the immunoSEQ multiplex PCR assay. This is the immuneACCESS table as TCRdb keeps it, with only in-frame sequences that have V and J called. A part of the clones is gone; compared with another copy, unresolved V genes explain less than half, and the rest is unexplained. The sample contains about 480,000 clones, over 75% of them found a single time. The ten largest clones add up to around 13% of the sample. The sample consisted of PBMCs. Every receptor here comes from a woman aged 40 to 50 in good health. Some clones in this sample may be carry-over from other donors' samples.

This chain links TRBV10-3 with TRBJ2-1; 8 nucleotides align to TRBD1. Germline-derived CDR1 and CDR2 are ENHRY and SYGVKD. The CDR3 is 12 residues long. The trim removed 10 bases at V and 8 bases at J, leaving 7 bases unmatched. CDR3 amino acids: CATGQGVHEQFF. The CDR3 nucleotides are TGTGCCACCGGACAGGGAGTACATGAGCAGTTCTTC.

This clone was observed a handful of times. The chain carries TRBV7-2 and TRBJ1-1; D unclear. Germline V gene lookup returns CDR1 SGHTA and CDR2 FQGNSA. The CDR3 is 15 residues long. The V end lost 4 bases, the J end lost 1 base, and 13 bases lay between the germline ends. This chain's CDR3 is CASSSTRTGNTEAFF. In DNA form, the CDR3 reads TGTGCCAGCAGCTCTACCCGGACTGGGAACACTGAAGCTTTCTTT.

This clone was detected a few times. The chain links TRBV6-1 to TRBJ1-5, with D possibly matching TRBD1 (6 bases). From germline, CDR1 is MNHNS and CDR2 SASEGT. The CDR3 has 15 amino acids. Trimming shortened V by 8 bases and J by 1 base, and 15 bases separated the two germline ends. DNA for the CDR3: TGTGCCAGCGGGGAGGGGGGGACAAGCAATCAGCCCCAGCATTTT. Its protein is CASGEGGTSNQPQHF.

Concerning this clone itself: This specimen includes other DNA sequences encoding the same CDR3. This chain joins TRBV18 and TRBJ2-3; D ambiguous. There are 13 residues in the CDR3. Germline V lookup: CDR1 KGHSH, CDR2 LQKENI. Trimming pared 0 bases from V and 4 bases from J, leaving 5 bases between. CDR3 protein: CASSPPSADTQYF. The CDR3 nucleotides are TGTGCCAGCTCACCACCGAGTGCAGATACGCAGTATTTT.

The genes are TRBV19 and TRBJ2-5; TRBD1 matches at 10 bases. The CDR3 covers 16 residues. V lost 2 bases, J lost 5 bases, and 8 bases stayed unmatched. Germline V gene sequence: CDR1 LNHDA, CDR2 SQIVND (reference sequence). The CDR3 nucleotides read TGTGCCAGTAGTATAATCGGGACAGGGGTCTACGAGACCCAGTACTTC. The encoded protein is CASSIIGTGVYETQYF.

This chain links TRBV7-8 with TRBJ1-6, with D unresolved. The germline V gene encodes CDR1 SGHVS and CDR2 FQNEAQ. The CDR3 consists of 16 residues. Trimming stripped 5 bases from V and 5 bases from J, with 16 bases between. The CDR3 loop is CASSRTRDWDNSPLHF. CDR3 DNA: TGTGCCAGCAGCAGGACCCGGGATTGGGATAATTCACCCCTCCACTTT.

CDR3 region: CASSLAPGVTNEKLFF. For the CDR3, the DNA is TGTGCCAGCAGCTTAGCGCCGGGTGTAACTAATGAAAAACTGTTTTTT. The V gene is TRBV7-2, the J gene TRBJ1-4, with D unresolved. CDR3 length: 16 residues. Germline CDR1 SGHTA, CDR2 FQGNSA. Trimming cost V 0 bases and J 1 base, with 9 bases left between them.

The rearrangement links TRBV19 to TRBJ2-1; 12 bases align to TRBD2. The V gene end was trimmed by 5 bases and the J gene end by 7 bases; junction bases not matched to a gene: 6. CDR1 is LNHDA, CDR2 SQIVND, per germline (reference sequence). The CDR3 has 15 amino acids. The CDR3 sequence is CASSLLLAGGNEQFF. DNA for the CDR3: TGTGCCAGTAGTCTACTACTAGCGGGAGGAAATGAGCAGTTCTTC.

Details on this clone: Other DNA sequences within the sample encode an identical CDR3. The chain joins TRBV28 to TRBJ1-1; TRBD1 might be the D (5 bases). Trimming cost V 3 bases and J 3 bases, with 8 bases left between them. The CDR3 runs 13 residues. CDR1 is MDHEN, CDR2 SYDVKM, per germline. In DNA form, the CDR3 reads TGTGCCAGCAGTTTCCAGGGTGACACTGAAGCTTTCTTT. Translated: CASSFQGDTEAFF.

This rearrangement joins TRBV27 to TRBJ1-1; 10 nucleotides align to TRBD1. This CDR3 spans 15 amino acids. J lost 5 bases, V lost 4 bases, and 7 bases had no gene match. Germline CDR1 MNHEY, CDR2 SMNVEV (reference sequence). In DNA, the CDR3 is TGTGCCAGCAGTTACGGACAGGGGGTGATAACTGAAGCTTTCTTT. The encoded protein is CASSYGQGVITEAFF.

In DNA form, the CDR3 reads TGTGCCAGCAGTTCCCCAGGGGCGGGCCTAAACACTGAAGCTTTCTTT. Its translation is CASSSPGAGLNTEAFF. This chain uses TRBV28 with TRBJ1-1, with a tentative D call TRBD1 (6 bases). Germline loops: CDR1 MDHEN, CDR2 SYDVKM. The CDR3 spans 16 residues. Trimming took 4 bases from V and 2 from J, leaving 17 bases between them.

The gene calls are TRBV29-1 and TRBJ2-1; 9 bases are shared with TRBD2. Trimming at V came to 6 bases and at J to 9 bases, leaving 18 bases not matched to a gene. The CDR3 sequence is 16 residues long. Per the germline V gene, CDR1 is SQVTM and CDR2 is ANQGSEA. The CDR3 loop reads CSVAPLGGAGGAEQFF. The DNA of the CDR3 is TGCAGCGTCGCCCCCTTGGGGGGAGCGGGGGGTGCTGAGCAGTTCTTC.

Only a few counts were recorded for this clone. The V call is TRBV27, the J call TRBJ2-5, with TRBD1 matching 9 bases. CDR3 length: 15 amino acids. Germline values: CDR1 MNHEY, CDR2 SMNVEV (reference sequence). Trimming removed 2 bases from V and 4 bases from J; junction bases left unmatched: 5. CDR3: CASSLLGQGRETQYF. As DNA, the CDR3 is TGTGCCAGCAGTTTACTGGGACAGGGACGAGAGACCCAGTACTTC.

About this clone itself: This may come from a read error, since a much larger clone is one base off. The chain recombines TRBV6-5 with TRBJ2-7; tentative D call: TRBD2 (5 bases). The germline V gene has CDR1 MNHEY and CDR2 SVGAGI. The CDR3 extends over 13 amino acids. DNA of the CDR3: TGTGCCAGCAAATGGAGGAGCCTTGGAGAGCGGTACTTC. It is translated as CASKWRSLGERYF.

This clone has only a few counts. The rearrangement uses TRBV6-1 and TRBJ1-1; TRBD1 might be the D (5 bases). The CDR3 spans 18 residues. V was clipped by 1 base and J by 1 base, with 19 bases between them. CDR1 is MNHNS and CDR2 is SASEGT in the germline V gene. CDR3 residues: CASSEVPGGGTANTEAFF. DNA of the CDR3: TGTGCCAGCAGTGAAGTCCCGGGGGGTGGGACGGCGAACACTGAAGCTTTCTTT.

This chain uses TRBV11-3 with TRBJ2-3; 9 bases fit TRBD2. The V segment lost 3 bases and the J segment 3 bases; nucleotides outside the gene matches: 7. Germline loops: CDR1 SGHNT, CDR2 YENEEA. CDR3 length: 16 amino acids. CDR3 DNA: TGTGCCAGCAGCTTCCGTAGCGGGGGAGAAACAGATACGCAGTATTTT. This gives the protein CASSFRSGGETDTQYF.

CDR3 loop: CASSLTGRSGNTIYF. For the CDR3, the DNA is TGTGCCAGCAGCTTAACAGGGCGCTCTGGAAACACCATATATTTT. The chain links TRBV7-9 to TRBJ1-3; D perhaps matches TRBD1 (6 bases). The CDR3 is 15 residues long. Germline V gene data show CDR1 as SEHNR and CDR2 as FQNEAQ (reference sequence). Trimming removed 2 bases from V and 0 bases from J, with 8 bases in between.

This chain links TRBV5-6 with TRBJ2-4, with 7 bases matching TRBD2. The V segment lost 0 bases and the J segment 0 bases; nucleotides outside the gene matches: 3. The CDR3 covers 16 residues. Germline CDR1 is SGHDT and CDR2 is YYEEEE. In DNA form, the CDR3 reads TGTGCCAGCAGCTTGGGGGGAGGGTTAGCCAAAAACATTCAGTACTTC. This translates into CASSLGGGLAKNIQYF.

V and J are TRBV28 and TRBJ2-5; D not certain. CDR3 length: 12 residues. Germline V CDR1 and CDR2: MDHEN, SYDVKM. V gave up 6 bases and J gave up 3 bases, with 8 bases separating them. CDR3 sequence reads: CASRNPEETQYF. Here the CDR3 DNA reads TGTGCCAGCAGGAACCCGGAAGAGACCCAGTACTTC.

CDR3 nucleotides: TGTGCCAGCAGCTTAACAGGGAATCAGCCCCAGCATTTT. It is translated as CASSLTGNQPQHF. The rearrangement uses TRBV11-2 and TRBJ1-5; maybe TRBD1 (6 bases). The CDR3 is 13 residues long. Germline assignment: CDR1 SGHAT and CDR2 FQNNGV. The V and J ends lost 2 bases and 4 bases respectively, with 6 bases between them.

The chain couples TRBV12-1 to TRBJ2-5; TRBD1, the table's D call, was not compared with the DNA. TRBV12-1 is a pseudogene locus. This CDR3 comprises 13 residues. CDR3 sequence reads: CASINGQGETQYF. The DNA for the CDR3 is TGTGCCAGCATCAATGGGCAGGGAGAGACCCAGTACTTC.

Note on this clone: Other nucleotide sequences in the sample specify the same CDR3. The gene calls are TRBV7-2 and TRBJ1-1; D perhaps matches TRBD1 (5 bases). The CDR3 covers 14 residues. Trimming removed 0 bases from V and 4 bases from J, with 9 bases in between. Germline V gene data show CDR1 as SGHTA and CDR2 as FQGNSA. The CDR3 DNA sequence: TGTGCCAGCAGCTTAGCCCGGCAGGGCACTGAAGCTTTCTTT. Its translation: CASSLARQGTEAFF. Supplemented by reference TRBV7-2 and TRBJ1-1, the full variable domain reads GAGVSQSPSNKVTEKGKDVELRCDPISGHTALYWYRQSLGQGLEFLIYFQGNSAPDKSGLPSDRFSAERTGGSVSTLTIQRTQQEDSAVYLCASSLARQGTEAFFGQGTRLTVV.

V usage is TRBV27 and J usage is TRBJ1-4, with 7 bases lining up with TRBD1. The V and J ends lost 1 base and 0 bases, in that order; junction bases with no gene match: 2. The length of the CDR3 is 16 residues. Germline V CDR1 and CDR2: MNHEY, SMNVEV (reference sequence). CDR3 DNA sequence: TGTGCCAGCAGTTTATACCAGGGGGCAACTAATGAAAAACTGTTTTTT. The encoded protein is CASSLYQGATNEKLFF.

The gene calls are TRBV7-3 and TRBJ2-7; 13 bases map to TRBD2. Germline-derived CDR1 and CDR2 are SGHTA and FQGTGA. The CDR3 covers 13 residues. The J segment lost 6 bases and the V segment lost 4 bases, leaving 0 bases of the junction unmatched. The CDR3 sequence: CASSWTSGSEQYF. CDR3 nucleotide sequence: TGTGCCAGCAGCTGGACTAGCGGGAGCGAGCAGTACTTC.

The chain couples TRBV28 to TRBJ2-1, with 12 bases aligning to TRBD2. The CDR3 runs 17 residues. Trimming removed 6 bases from V and 0 bases from J; junction bases left unmatched: 6. CDR1 and CDR2 from the germline V gene are MDHEN and SYDVKM. CDR3: CASSQLAGGRSYNEQFF. CDR3 DNA sequence: TGTGCCAGCAGCCAACTAGCGGGAGGTCGCTCCTACAATGAGCAGTTCTTC.